The 4 T cell receptor beta chains below come from one sample, sequenced in a study of technical replicates of blood from several donors. TCRdb keeps only in-frame clones here, not all; method: immunoSEQ multiplex PCR. Of more than 65,000 clones listed, more than 85% are singletons. The sample comprised T cells isolated from PBMCs. The receptors originated from a human donor in good health.

The gene calls are TRBV6-1 and TRBJ1-3, with no clear D. Trimming left V 2 bases short and J 4 bases short, with 15 bases between. Germline CDR1 is MNHNS and CDR2 is SASEGT. The CDR3 runs to 16 residues. CDR3 loop: CASSELIRLSGNTIYF. As DNA, the CDR3 is TGTGCCAGCAGTGAACTCATCCGACTGTCCGGAAACACCATATATTTT.

The genes are TRBV7-3 and TRBJ2-2, with 8 bases identical to TRBD2. Germline V gene data show CDR1 as SGHTA and CDR2 as FQGTGA. The CDR3 loop spans 14 amino acids. Trimming at V came to 5 bases and at J to 6 bases, leaving 5 bases not matched to a gene. CDR3 sequence reads: CASSKGGGPGELFF. In DNA form, the CDR3 reads TGTGCCAGCAGCAAAGGCGGGGGGCCCGGGGAGCTGTTTTTT.

This rearrangement joins TRBV6-1 to TRBJ2-7; 9 bases match TRBD2. V gave up 3 bases and J gave up 2 bases; unmatched junction bases: 5. The CDR3 totals 15 residues. Germline lookup yields CDR1 MNHNS and CDR2 SASEGT. CDR3 in DNA: TGTGCCAGCAGTGAGTCCCTAGCGGGAACCTACGAGCAGTACTTC. Its protein is CASSESLAGTYEQYF.

The V call is TRBV4-2, the J call TRBJ2-1; TRBD2 agrees at 7 bases. CDR1 and CDR2 from the germline V gene are LGHNA and YNFKEQ. The trim removed 1 base at V and 5 bases at J, leaving 8 bases unmatched. CDR3 length equals 16 residues. The CDR3: CASSQVMRELDNEQFF. The CDR3 nucleotides read TGTGCCAGCAGCCAAGTAATGCGGGAGCTCGACAATGAGCAGTTCTTC.